What follows describes a single T cell receptor (beta chain). Its cognate antigen is unknown. This sample is drawn from a study of cytomegalovirus exposure and HLA in healthy donors. Study observations and caveats: Through in vitro validation, three CMV-associated chains were shown to be specific for CMV antigens. One later analysis, an examination of the 120 or so validation repertoires, found that first-cohort TCR clusters tended to co-occur in them. Altogether, 164 TCR beta chains were recorded as cytomegalovirus-associated.

This CDR3 spans 15 amino acids. V lost 4 bases and J 6 bases, leaving 18 bases between the germline ends. From germline, CDR1 is SGDLS and CDR2 YYNGEE. The approximately 120-subject validation cohort, separate from the 666-subject first cohort, included the donors. Here immunoSEQ multiplex PCR was the method, and the copy in TCRdb shows in-frame clones only, minus some. This sample has tens of thousands of clones, with roughly 93% found just once. Sequenced sample: PBMCs. V usage is TRBV9 and J usage is TRBJ2-3; D unresolved. The sequence was collected from a man younger than 40 in good health and CMV-seronegative. The CDR3 coding sequence is TGTGCCAGCAGCCCCCCCCCAGACAAAAGGGATACGCAGTATTTT. This translates into CASSPPPDKRDTQYF.